One sample yielded the 9 T cell receptor beta chains listed below, sequenced in a study of cytomegalovirus exposure and HLA in healthy donors. Primers included in the PCR were 60 Vbeta and 13 Jbeta primers. Assay used: immunoSEQ multiplex PCR; TCRdb lists only in-frame clones, some missing. The sample consists of over 150,000 clones, over 75% of them appearing once. The sequencing input was PBMCs. These receptors were taken from a man aged 40-55 years in good health and CMV-seronegative.

The chain has TRBV10-3 and TRBJ2-4; 10 bases map to TRBD2. V was clipped by 11 bases and J by 5 bases; unmatched bases: 15. CDR1 and CDR2 (germline): ENHRY, SYGVKD. The CDR3 loop spans 16 amino acids. Here the CDR3 DNA reads TGTGCCCCTATCGGCCTAGCGGGGGTAGCTGAAAACATTCAGTACTTC. It yields the protein CAPIGLAGVAENIQYF.

The chain recombines TRBV5-1 with TRBJ1-4; 8 bases match TRBD1. V was pared by 0 bases and J by 3 bases, with 7 bases of the junction left unmatched. The CDR3 runs to 17 residues. The V gene's germline CDR1 is SGHRS and CDR2 YFSETQ. The CDR3 sequence is CASSLGTGGRSNEKLFF. The CDR3 DNA follows: TGCGCCAGCAGCTTGGGAACAGGGGGGCGTTCTAATGAAAAACTGTTTTTT.

The chain combines TRBV2 with TRBJ2-3; TRBD2 matches 12 bases. V lost 4 bases to trimming and J lost 6 bases; unmatched junction nucleotides: 5. This CDR3 is 15 amino acids long. CDR1 is SNHLY and CDR2 is FYNNEI in the germline V gene. The CDR3 nucleotides read TGTGCCAGCAGTGTGCCTAGCGGGGGGGATGATACGCAGTATTTT. Its translation is CASSVPSGGDDTQYF.

The rearrangement uses TRBV4-1 and TRBJ2-7; 7 nucleotides match TRBD1. This CDR3 comprises 15 residues. From germline, CDR1 is MGHRA and CDR2 YSYEKL. The trim removed 0 bases at V and 4 bases at J, leaving 6 bases unmatched. CDR3 DNA sequence: TGCGCCAGCAGCCAAGAGCCGGGACAGCCTTACGAGCAGTACTTC. It encodes CASSQEPGQPYEQYF.

The V gene is TRBV28, the J gene TRBJ1-1; no firm D call. The CDR3 totals 15 residues. Trimming removed 4 bases at V and 3 bases at J, with 15 bases between. Germline V gives CDR1 MDHEN, CDR2 SYDVKM. In DNA, the CDR3 is TGTGCCAGCAGTTCCGCCGGGGTGGGTCACACTGAAGCTTTCTTT. This sequence encodes CASSSAGVGHTEAFF.

The chain carries TRBV4-2 and TRBJ2-3; tentative D call: TRBD1 (6 bases). The CDR3 length is 11 residues. Germline V lookup: CDR1 LGHNA, CDR2 YNFKEQ. Deletions cut 3 bases from V and 8 bases from J, with 6 bases between. The CDR3 protein is CASSHRGTQYF. The CDR3 nucleotides read TGTGCCAGCAGCCACAGGGGTACGCAGTATTTT.

The chain carries TRBV28 and TRBJ1-1; D is undetermined. The CDR3 contains 11 residues. Trimming pared 6 bases from V and 6 bases from J, leaving 8 bases between. Germline V lookup: CDR1 MDHEN, CDR2 SYDVKM. Here the CDR3 reads CASRGSSEAFF. CDR3 coding DNA: TGTGCCAGCAGAGGGAGTTCTGAAGCTTTCTTT.

This chain uses TRBV27 with TRBJ1-5, with 8 bases identical to TRBD1. Germline V gene sequence: CDR1 MNHEY, CDR2 SMNVEV (reference sequence). The CDR3 sequence is 16 residues long. V lost 5 bases to trimming and J lost 4 bases; unmatched junction nucleotides: 10. CDR3 coding DNA: TGTGCCAGCAGTCCAACACCCGGGACAGGAAATCAGCCCCAGCATTTT. This translates into CASSPTPGTGNQPQHF.

The V call is TRBV6-1, the J call TRBJ2-5; D is possibly TRBD2 (6 bases). The J call is doubtful: the DNA matches TRBJ2-7 better. This CDR3 has 14 residues. CDR1 MNHNS and CDR2 SASEGT come from the germline V gene. The CDR3 DNA is TGTGCCAGCAGTGAAGCGGGAGGAGGGCACGAGCAGTACTTC. This encodes CASSEAGGGHEQYF.